This TCR beta chain derives from a study of T-cell reconstitution after alpha-beta-depleted transplantation in children. The study, taken as a whole, reports: Where some patients showed high TCRbeta diversity at day 60, it came from recipient T cells and thymic progenitors that had survived.

With respect to this clonotype: Its specificity is not known.

During its preparation, the TCRbeta library received unique molecular identifiers. One entry per CDR3 protein, called by TCRdb with MiXCR from the PCR reads. The sample shows a few hundred thousand distinct CDR3 sequences, roughly 11% of them seen only once. Germline assignment: CDR1 SGDLS and CDR2 YYNGEE. The CDR3 consists of 14 residues. J was trimmed by 8 bases and V by 6 bases; bases with no gene match: 10. The material sequenced was peripheral blood, taken 180 days after TCRalphabeta/CD19-depleted stem cell transplant. This chain uses TRBV9 with TRBJ2-1; TRBD2 matches at 8 bases. This clonotype was sampled from a male patient between 2 and 15 years old who had a stem cell transplant for chronic granulomatous disease, so the T cells may come from the graft donor. CDR3 protein: CASNAGTRSHEQFF. The CDR3 DNA reads as TGTGCCAGCAACGCCGGGACTAGAAGCCATGAGCAGTTCTTC.